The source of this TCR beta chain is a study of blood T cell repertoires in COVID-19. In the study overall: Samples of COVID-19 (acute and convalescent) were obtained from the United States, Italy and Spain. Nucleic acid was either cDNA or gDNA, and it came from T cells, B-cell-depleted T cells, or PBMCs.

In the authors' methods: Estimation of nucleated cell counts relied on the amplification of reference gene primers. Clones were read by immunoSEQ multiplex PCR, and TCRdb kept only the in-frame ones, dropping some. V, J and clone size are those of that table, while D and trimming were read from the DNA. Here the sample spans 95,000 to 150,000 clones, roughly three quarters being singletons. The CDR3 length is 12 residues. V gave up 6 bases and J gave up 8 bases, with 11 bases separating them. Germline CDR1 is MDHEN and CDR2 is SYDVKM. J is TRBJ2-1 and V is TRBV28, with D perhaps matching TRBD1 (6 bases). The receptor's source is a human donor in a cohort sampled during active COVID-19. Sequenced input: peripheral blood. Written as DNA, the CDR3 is TGTGCCAGCAGATCACAGGGCCATGAGCAGTTCTTC. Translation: CASRSQGHEQFF.